This T cell receptor (beta chain) was recorded in a study of technical replicates of blood from several donors. Data came from immunoSEQ multiplex PCR; TCRdb stores just in-frame clones and leaves some out. The table shows about 68,000 clones, with roughly 97% occurring only once. About this clone itself: At one end the junction does not follow the germline gene, possibly because of a read error.

The source of this sequence is a human donor in good health. The sequenced sample consisted of T cells isolated from PBMCs.

The CDR3: CASGLDGSYEQYF. The CDR3 DNA sequence: TGTGCTAGTGGCTTGGACGGTTCCTACGAGCAGTACTTC. This chain joins TRBV12-5 and TRBJ2-7; the D is unclear. CDR1 and CDR2 (germline): LGHNT, FRNRAP. This CDR3 comprises 13 residues.